This TCR beta chain originates from a study of blood T cells in healthy people across ages. Whole-study results and caveats: Naive and antigen-experienced cells could not be conclusively compared, given unsorted PBMCs.

Concerning this clonotype: The antigen is unknown.

Extraction of total RNA produced a minimum of 5 micrograms from each sample. The CDR3 runs 16 residues. Trimming took 3 bases from V and 2 from J, leaving 16 bases between them. Per the germline V gene, CDR1 is SGHRS and CDR2 is YFSETQ. A second PCR, run for roughly 7 to 12 cycles, used a sample-barcoded 5' primer plus a J-beta primer mix. Each cDNA molecule carried a tag from a template-switch adaptor that contained 12 random nucleotides. TCRdb re-called the 5' RACE reads through MiXCR, storing one row per CDR3 protein. The data contain over 950,000 distinct CDR3 sequences, about 51% of them singletons.

The V gene is TRBV5-1, the J gene TRBJ2-3; D is possibly TRBD2 (6 bases). The sequence came from a woman aged 60-75 years in good health. The sequencing sample was made of blood. This chain's CDR3 is CASSSLGGALTDTQYF. DNA for the CDR3: TGCGCCAGCAGCTCATTGGGAGGAGCCCTCACAGATACGCAGTATTTT.